The next 2 T cell receptor beta chains were all read from a single sample in a study of regulatory T cells in long-lasting Graves disease. Arm-PCR of CDR3 regions and iRepertoire HTBI primers were the basis on which TCR beta libraries were built. TCRdb processed the multiplex PCR reads anew with MiXCR; each CDR3 protein has one entry. Seen here are some 250,000 distinct CDR3 sequences, under 20% observed once, and the top ten hold 14%. Time point meaning: newly diagnosed GD, antithyroid drugs for less than 3 months. RNA extracted from PBMCs served as the sequencing template. The sample was also linked to a second study, of T cells in Graves' hyperthyroidism and ophthalmopathy.

The source material was peripheral blood mononuclear cells (PBMCs), sampled at new diagnosis, from a patient treated with antithyroid drugs. The receptor set was obtained from a woman aged 25 to 39 with Graves disease.

This clonotype turned up a few times. V is TRBV7-2 and J is TRBJ1-2; 7 nucleotides match TRBD1. There are 15 residues in the CDR3. Germline assignment: CDR1 SGHTA and CDR2 FQGNSA. With V trimmed by 0 bases and J by 5 bases, 6 bases remained unmatched. CDR3 amino acids: CASSLATTGWYGYTF. The CDR3 coding sequence is TGTGCCAGCAGCTTAGCGACGACAGGGTGGTATGGCTACACCTTC.

The rearrangement uses TRBV11-2 and TRBJ2-3; D remains ambiguous. The V and J ends lost 6 bases and 0 bases respectively, with 13 bases between them. This CDR3 region has 15 residues. Per germline, CDR1 SGHAT and CDR2 FQNNGV. The CDR3 nucleotides read TGTGCCAGCAGTAGCAGCGCTGGTAGCACAGATACGCAGTATTTT. This sequence encodes CASSSSAGSTDTQYF. Drawing the rest from reference TRBV11-2 and TRBJ2-3, the complete variable domain is EAGVAQSPRYKIIEKRQSVAFWCNPISGHATLYWYQQILGQGPKLLIQFQNNGVVDDSQLPKDRFSAERLKGVDSTLKIQPAKLEDSAVYLCASSSSAGSTDTQYFGPGTRLTVL.